This TCR beta chain derives from a study of blood T cell repertoires in COVID-19. The overall study: Acute and convalescent COVID-19 samples came from the United States, Italy and Spain. The cDNA or gDNA used as material had been derived from T cells, B-cell-depleted T cells, or PBMCs.

J lost 2 bases, V lost 2 bases, and 4 bases had no gene match. CDR3 length: 15 residues. Germline CDR1 and CDR2: SGDLS and YYNGEE. In the original workflow: How many nucleated cells were present was estimated from reference gene primer amplification. The method was immunoSEQ multiplex PCR; TCRdb's version includes in-frame clones alone and lacks a portion of them. V and J calls and clone size are those listed in that table; D and trimming were worked out from the DNA. The sample holds 260,000 or so clones; approximately 89% are singletons and the top ten take 1% to 1.5%. Allocation to cohorts depended on clinical history reported by the participants.

The material sequenced was PBMCs or T cells enriched from blood (not recorded which). The genes are TRBV9 and TRBJ1-2; 9 bases are a match to TRBD1. The TCR originated in a woman aged 40 to 55 with acute COVID-19. CDR3 in DNA: TGTGCCAGCAGCGTTACAGGGGGCGCGAACTATGGCTACACCTTC. Amino acid sequence: CASSVTGGANYGYTF.